One sample yielded the 10 T cell receptor beta chains listed below, sequenced in a study of liver allograft versus peripheral blood T cells. Across the study: Transplanted-liver and recipient peripheral blood T cell receptor repertoires were compared.

From the reads, TCRdb called clonotypes with MiXCR, one entry per CDR3 protein. The data contain about 3,800 distinct CDR3 sequences, more than 13% of them singletons. Receptors were obtained from a human patient who had a liver transplant. Some T cells may originate from the graft donor.

This chain joins TRBV15 and TRBJ2-3; D uncertain. Looked up from germline, CDR1 is LNHNV and CDR2 is YYDKDF (reference sequence). V dropped 3 bases and J dropped 0 bases, with 10 bases sitting between them. This CDR3 contains 15 residues. This chain's CDR3 is CATSSGRASTDTQYF. As DNA, the CDR3 is TGTGCCACCAGCAGCGGACGGGCTAGCACAGATACGCAGTATTTT.

Within the sample, this clonotype is medium-sized (0.01 to 0.1%). V is TRBV6-2 or TRBV6-3 and J is TRBJ1-5; tentative D call: TRBD1 (5 bases). The ends were cut back, 5 bases at V and 0 bases at J, with 11 bases in the middle. This CDR3 region has 15 residues. CDR1 is MNHEY and CDR2 is SVGEGT in the germline V gene. CDR3 sequence: CASSNQTDSNQPQHF. The DNA for the CDR3 is TGTGCCAGCAGTAACCAGACAGATAGCAATCAGCCCCAGCATTTT.

This clonotype counts as medium-sized. This rearrangement joins TRBV20-1 to TRBJ1-1; D uncertain. CDR3 length: 13 residues. V gave up 5 bases and J gave up 0 bases, with 10 bases separating them. Germline lookup yields CDR1 DFQATT and CDR2 SNEGSKA (reference sequence). As DNA, the CDR3 is TGCAGTGCTGCCCCGACTCTGAACACTGAAGCTTTCTTT. This gives the protein CSAAPTLNTEAFF.

By share, this clonotype ranks as medium-sized. This chain uses TRBV19 with TRBJ2-1, with 7 nucleotides matching TRBD1. The V gene's germline CDR1 is LNHDA and CDR2 SQIVND (reference sequence). The CDR3 loop spans 15 amino acids. The V and J ends lost 7 bases and 0 bases, in that order; junction bases with no gene match: 6. The CDR3 sequence: CASNWGQFSYNEQFF. The CDR3 DNA reads as TGTGCCAGTAACTGGGGACAGTTCTCCTACAATGAGCAGTTCTTC.

In its sample, this clonotype is medium-sized. The chain joins TRBV27 to TRBJ1-1; D gene unclear. The CDR3 is 13 amino acids. Germline-derived CDR1 and CDR2 are MNHEY and SMNVEV (reference sequence). Trimming removed 3 bases at V and 1 base at J, with 6 bases between. The CDR3 DNA follows: TGTGCCAGCAGTTTTAGTGGGAACACTGAAGCTTTCTTT. As protein: CASSFSGNTEAFF.

The chain recombines TRBV7-9 with TRBJ2-7, with 9 bases aligning to TRBD1. V shed 3 bases, J shed 3 bases, and the junction held 9 bases outside the gene matches. This CDR3 has 16 amino acids. The germline V gene encodes CDR1 SEHNR and CDR2 FQNEAQ (reference sequence). DNA for the CDR3: TGTGCCAGCAGCTTCTCCGGGACAGGGAGGAACTACGAGCAGTACTTC. Amino acid sequence: CASSFSGTGRNYEQYF.

This clonotype is categorized as medium-sized (0.01 to 0.1%). This chain links TRBV24-1 with TRBJ2-2; tentatively, D is TRBD1 (5 bases). The germline V gene encodes CDR1 KGHDR and CDR2 SFDVKD. CDR3 length: 13 residues. V lost 7 bases and J lost 1, with 6 bases in between. CDR3 sequence reads: CATRDMNTGELFF. Here the CDR3 DNA reads TGTGCCACCAGGGACATGAACACCGGGGAGCTGTTTTTT.

With regard to this clonotype: This may come from a read error, since a much larger clone is one base off. The chain uses TRBV28 and TRBJ1-1, with D maybe TRBD1 (5 bases). The germline gives CDR1 MDHEN, CDR2 SYDVKM. This CDR3 is 15 amino acids long. The chain's CDR3 is CVSTPPTGGGTEAFF. Here the CDR3 DNA reads TGTGTCAGCACCCCACCCACGGGGGGGGGGACTGAAGCTTTCTTT.

The V gene is TRBV20-1, the J gene TRBJ2-7; TRBD1 agrees at 7 bases. CDR3 size: 15 residues. Germline CDR1 is DFQATT and CDR2 is SNEGSKA (reference sequence). With V trimmed by 0 bases and J by 7 bases, 12 bases remained unmatched. In DNA, the CDR3 is TGCAGTGCTAGAGATTACGACAGGGATAGAAGGGAGCAGTACTTC. Protein sequence: CSARDYDRDRREQYF.

The rearrangement links TRBV9 to TRBJ2-1; a weak D match, TRBD1 (6 bases). Germline V gene lookup returns CDR1 SGDLS and CDR2 YYNGEE. The CDR3 runs 12 residues. Trimming cost V 4 bases and J 10 bases, with 12 bases left between them. This chain's CDR3 is CASSPTRGEQFF. CDR3 coding DNA: TGTGCCAGCAGCCCCACTAGGGGGGAGCAGTTCTTC.